These T cell receptor beta chains were read from a single sample in a study of blood T cells in healthy people across ages. Each CDR3 protein is one row after TCRdb ran MiXCR on the 5' RACE reads. The profile shows 750,000 to 1,000,000 distinct CDR3 sequences, under 35% of them singletons. These records were also assigned to another study, of T cells of mothers and their children.

Material for sequencing was blood. These receptors all come from a woman aged 40 to 55 in good health. Each CDR3 is given with its conserved first and last residue. A D gene is named only where the DNA matches it firmly. Clone size is not always given. Where it is, it says once, few, many or a class for expanded clones.

.,TRBV28,TRBJ2-1,.,TGTGCCAGCAGAGTCTCCCCCTACTACGAGCAGTTCTTC,CASRVSPYYEQFF
.,TRBV7-9,TRBJ1-2,.,TGTGCCAGCAGCGCCATGGGCCGCTCGTCCCTCAAGTATGGCTACACCTTC,CASSAMGRSSLKYGYTF
TRBD2,TRBV7-7,TRBJ2-5,few,TGTGCTAGCAGCTTGAGAAGAGTCGGGCTAGCGGGGGATGAAGAGACCCAGTACTTC,CASSLRRVGLAGDEETQYF
TRBD1,TRBV5-1,TRBJ2-7,.,TGCGCCAGCAGCACGAGGACAGGGGGCGTCGAGCAGTACTTC,CASSTRTGGVEQYF
TRBD1,TRBV3-1,TRBJ2-1,many,TGTGCCAGCAGCCGGGACAGGGGGTCGTACAATGAGCAGTTCTTC,CASSRDRGSYNEQFF
TRBD1,TRBV7-9,TRBJ2-7,few,TGTGCCAGCAGCTTTTACAGGGGGCCGCCCGGGTACGAGCAGTACTTC,CASSFYRGPPGYEQYF
.,TRBV5-1,TRBJ2-6,.,TGCGCCAGCAGCTCCGACTTGCTCTCTGGGGCCAACGTCCTGACTTTC,CASSSDLLSGANVLTF
.,TRBV15,TRBJ1-2,few,TGTGCCACCAGCAGAGAGGTCGGGGAGAGCTATGGCTACACCTTC,CATSREVGESYGYTF
TRBD2,TRBV10-3,TRBJ2-1,.,TGTGCCATCAGTCCCGGGACTACCTCCTACAATGAGCAGTTCTTC,CAISPGTTSYNEQFF
.,TRBV12-3/TRBV12-4,TRBJ2-1,many,TGTGCCAGCAGTGTTCGAACCTACAATGAGCAGTTCTTC,CASSVRTYNEQFF
TRBD2,TRBV6-2/TRBV6-3,TRBJ2-5,few,TGTGCCAGCAGGCGGATCCGGACTAGCGGGGGTAAAGAGACCCAGTACTTC,CASRRIRTSGGKETQYF
TRBD1,TRBV9,TRBJ2-1,few,TGTGCCAGCAACACCGGGACAGCTGTCTACAATGAGCAGTTCTTC,CASNTGTAVYNEQFF
.,TRBV7-2,TRBJ1-4,.,TGTGCCAGCAGCTCTAACAGTGTAACTAATGAAAAACTGTTTTTT,CASSSNSVTNEKLFF
TRBD1,TRBV7-2,TRBJ2-6,many,TGTGCCAGCAGCTCGCGAGGGGGCGCCGGGGCCAACGTCCTGACTTTC,CASSSRGGAGANVLTF
TRBD1,TRBV5-1,TRBJ2-7,many,TGCGCCAGCAGCCACGGACAGGGAGACTTGTACGAGCAGTACTTC,CASSHGQGDLYEQYF
TRBD1,TRBV9,TRBJ2-4,many,TGTGCCAGCAGTAGGACAGGGGGGACGAACATTCAGTACTTC,CASSRTGGTNIQYF
.,TRBV6-1,TRBJ2-7,.,TGTGCCAGCAGTGGAGGAGGAGCAGGCTACGAGCAGTACTTC,CASSGGGAGYEQYF
TRBD1,TRBV20-1,TRBJ1-1,few,TGCAGTGCTAGAGGGGACAGGGGGGGGAGTGAAGCTTTCTTT,CSARGDRGGSEAFF
.,TRBV5-1,TRBJ2-2,.,TGCGCCAGCAGCCCTTCGAGCCCTCCCGGGGAGCTGTTTTTT,CASSPSSPPGELFF
.,TRBV4-3,TRBJ1-1,many,TGCGCCAGCAGCCTTGGGACCTCCGTCGCTTTCTTT,CASSLGTSVAFF
TRBD1,TRBV6-1,TRBJ2-7,few,TGTGCCAGCAGTGGGAGGTCGGGACAGAGTTACGAGCAGTACTTC,CASSGRSGQSYEQYF
.,TRBV7-9,TRBJ1-4,few,TGTGCCAGCACTAGACTTGGGACGAATGAAAAACTGTTTTTT,CASTRLGTNEKLFF